The 28 T cell receptor beta chains given below trace back to one sample, sequenced in a study of beta chain features in type 1 diabetes. General study points: Moderate but significant shortening of TCRB CDR3s was recorded in all four CD4+ subsets from Type 1 diabetes patients.

The entirety of the isolated RNA underwent reverse transcription, so expressed TCRB transcripts were sequenced. Sequenced by immunoSEQ multiplex PCR; TCRdb stores in-frame clones only, minus some. The profile shows about 650,000 clones, around 12% of them singletons. These receptors' antigens are unknown. Sequenced sample: naive CD4+ T cells from blood. Receptors originate from a man aged 25-45 years with type 1 diabetes.

V and J are TRBV15 and TRBJ2-7; D is unresolved. V was shortened by 3 bases and J by 2 bases, with 14 bases between the two germline ends. Germline CDR1 and CDR2: LNHNV and YYDKDF (reference sequence). CDR3 length equals 15 residues. CDR3 region: CATSRPWPGPYEQYF. The CDR3 DNA is TGTGCCACCAGCAGGCCCTGGCCAGGTCCCTACGAGCAGTACTTC.

The chain recombines TRBV6-1 with TRBJ2-1, with a tentative D call TRBD1 (6 bases). V lost 3 bases and J lost 15, with 12 bases in between. CDR1 MNHNS and CDR2 SASEGT come from the germline V gene. CDR3 size: 11 residues. This CDR3 is CASSDVTGWFF. The CDR3 DNA follows: TGTGCCAGCAGTGACGTGACAGGATGGTTCTTC.

The rearrangement uses TRBV29-1 and TRBJ2-3, with D tentatively TRBD1 or TRBD2 (6 bases each). This CDR3 has 14 amino acids. V was clipped by 6 bases and J by 4 bases, with 17 bases between them. The germline gives CDR1 SQVTM, CDR2 ANQGSEA. The CDR3 spells CSVLRQEGPDTQYF. In DNA form, the CDR3 reads TGCAGCGTCCTTAGACAGGAGGGTCCAGATACGCAGTATTTT.

This clone was detected a few times. The chain employs TRBV7-9 and TRBJ2-2, with D uncertain. This CDR3 spans 14 amino acids. The germline gives CDR1 SEHNR, CDR2 FQNEAQ (reference sequence). Trimming pared 2 bases from V and 5 bases from J, leaving 9 bases between. CDR3 protein: CASSLLGETGELFF. Written as DNA, the CDR3 is TGTGCCAGCAGCTTATTGGGCGAAACCGGGGAGCTGTTTTTT.

This clone appeared a few times. The chain employs TRBV2 and TRBJ1-5; 9 positions agree with TRBD1. This CDR3 has 15 residues. Looked up from germline, CDR1 is SNHLY and CDR2 is FYNNEI. V was clipped by 6 bases and J by 6 bases; unmatched bases: 9. The chain's CDR3 is CASRAGTGGFQPQHF. The DNA of the CDR3 is TGTGCCAGCAGGGCCGGTACAGGGGGCTTTCAGCCCCAGCATTTT.

The chain is built from TRBV27 and TRBJ1-1, with 8 positions matching TRBD1. V trimming: 3 bases; J trimming: 5 bases; junction bases outside the gene matches: 5. In germline, CDR1 is MNHEY, CDR2 SMNVEV (reference sequence). The CDR3 is made up of 14 amino acids. The CDR3 sequence is CASSFIQGVTEAFF. Here the CDR3 DNA reads TGTGCCAGCAGTTTCATACAGGGGGTTACTGAAGCTTTCTTT.

This clone was seen a few times. The chain recombines TRBV9 with TRBJ1-5; no clear D. Trimming pared 4 bases from V and 2 bases from J, leaving 7 bases between. Germline CDR1 is SGDLS and CDR2 is YYNGEE. CDR3 length equals 13 residues. Here the CDR3 DNA reads TGTGCCAGCAGCCCTCGGGGCAATCAGCCCCAGCATTTT. Its protein is CASSPRGNQPQHF.

The chain carries TRBV12-5 and TRBJ2-5; tentative D call: TRBD2 (6 bases). Germline CDR1 reads LGHNT; CDR2 reads FRNRAP. The ends were cut back, 7 bases at V and 4 bases at J, with 19 bases in the middle. This CDR3 comprises 15 residues. The CDR3 spells CASVSGEVGGETQYF. In nucleotides, the CDR3 is TGTGCTAGTGTTTCCGGTGAAGTGGGAGGAGAGACCCAGTACTTC.

The chain has TRBV7-9 and TRBJ1-1; D not certain. The germline V and J ends were trimmed by 8 bases and 5 bases, with 12 bases remaining between them. The CDR3 consists of 12 residues. From germline, CDR1 is SEHNR and CDR2 FQNEAQ (reference sequence). As DNA, the CDR3 is TGTGCCAGCCGAAACGGTGTAACTGAAGCTTTCTTT. Amino acids: CASRNGVTEAFF.

This clone was picked up a small number of times. The chain links TRBV9 to TRBJ2-3; TRBD2 matches 9 bases. Germline trimming cut 4 bases from V and 0 bases from J; bases unmatched to any gene: 12. The CDR3 consists of 18 residues. Germline V gene sequence: CDR1 SGDLS, CDR2 YYNGEE. CDR3: CASSPGSSGGPSTDTQYF. The CDR3 region has the DNA TGTGCCAGCAGCCCCGGGAGTAGCGGGGGACCTAGCACAGATACGCAGTATTTT.

This clone occurred a few times. V gene TRBV19 combines with J gene TRBJ2-1; a possible D gene is TRBD2 (6 bases). The CDR3 sequence is 16 residues long. Looked up from germline, CDR1 is LNHDA and CDR2 is SQIVND (reference sequence). V gave up 0 bases and J gave up 4 bases, with 13 bases separating them. The CDR3 nucleotides are TGTGCCAGTAGTATAGATTACGGGGGTCGTTACAATGAGCAGTTCTTC. This sequence encodes CASSIDYGGRYNEQFF. Using reference TRBV19 and TRBJ2-1 for the parts outside the CDR3, the full variable domain is DGGITQSPKYLFRKEGQNVTLSCEQNLNHDAMYWYRQDPGQGLRLIYYSQIVNDFQKGDIAEGYSVSREKKESFPLTVTSAQKNPTAFYLCASSIDYGGRYNEQFFGPGTRLTVL.

In its sample, this clone was seen a few times. The chain joins TRBV6-1 to TRBJ2-3; D ambiguous. Trimming pared 1 base from V and 8 bases from J, leaving 4 bases between. Germline-derived CDR1 and CDR2 are MNHNS and SASEGT. This CDR3 has 11 residues. The DNA of the CDR3 is TGTGCCAGCAGTGAAGGGTCTACGCAGTATTTT. Its translation is CASSEGSTQYF.

The gene calls are TRBV29-1 and TRBJ2-3, with 7 bases identical to TRBD2. The V gene's germline CDR1 is SQVTM and CDR2 ANQGSEA. The CDR3 runs 14 residues. The CDR3 sequence is CSPVGGSSTDTQYF. Written as DNA, the CDR3 is TGCAGTCCTGTGGGGGGGTCTAGCACAGATACGCAGTATTTT.

This sequence joins TRBV4-1 and TRBJ1-2; D gene uncertain. The CDR3 consists of 14 residues. Between the trimmed V and J ends, which lost 0 bases and 6 bases, there was a span of 11 bases. The germline gives CDR1 MGHRA, CDR2 YSYEKL. CDR3 sequence: CASSQDRNFNGYTF. CDR3 sequence (DNA): TGCGCCAGCAGCCAAGATAGAAACTTCAATGGCTACACCTTC.

This clone was seen a handful of times. The chain employs TRBV11-2 and TRBJ2-1, with D maybe TRBD2 (5 bases). The CDR3 length is 15 residues. Looked up from germline, CDR1 is SGHAT and CDR2 is FQNNGV. V dropped 2 bases and J dropped 0 bases, with 8 bases sitting between them. In DNA form, the CDR3 reads TGTGCCAGCAGCTTATGGAGGATCTCCTACAATGAGCAGTTCTTC. Its translation: CASSLWRISYNEQFF.

The rearrangement joins TRBV6-6 to TRBJ1-5; 7 bases map to TRBD1. The V gene's germline CDR1 is MNHNY and CDR2 SVGAGI (reference sequence). This CDR3 contains 15 residues. Trimming removed 6 bases from V and 2 bases from J; junction bases left unmatched: 7. CDR3 bases: TGTGCCAGCAGCCCGACAGGGTCCGGCAATCAGCCCCAGCATTTT. Translation: CASSPTGSGNQPQHF.

The CDR3 region has the DNA TGCGCCAGCAGCACTGACACGTCGAACACCGGGGAGCTGTTTTTT. Translation gives CASSTDTSNTGELFF. This chain uses TRBV5-1 with TRBJ2-2; no clear D. Germline-derived CDR1 and CDR2 are SGHRS and YFSETQ. The CDR3 extends over 15 amino acids. Deletions cut 4 bases from V and 0 bases from J, with 10 bases between.

CDR3 protein: CASSLTSAYPETQYF. CDR3 DNA sequence: TGTGCCAGCAGCCTGACTAGCGCGTATCCGGAGACCCAGTACTTC. The V gene is TRBV5-6, the J gene TRBJ2-5; 8 bases agree with TRBD2. With V trimmed by 4 bases and J by 5 bases, 10 bases remained unmatched. The CDR3 runs 15 residues. Germline V CDR1 and CDR2: SGHDT, YYEEEE. Variable domain in full (rest from reference TRBV5-6 and TRBJ2-5): DAGVTQSPTHLIKTRGQQVTLRCSPKSGHDTVSWYQQALGQGPQFIFQYYEEEERQRGNFPDRFSGHQFPNYSSELNVNALLLGDSALYLCASSLTSAYPETQYFGPGTRLLVL.

The gene calls are TRBV25-1 and TRBJ1-2, with 8 bases matching TRBD1. CDR3 length equals 15 residues. The ends lost 0 bases at V and 3 bases at J; junction bases unmatched: 3. Germline CDR1 is MGHDK and CDR2 is SYGVNS. CDR3 sequence reads: CASSEYVDRDYGYTF. DNA for the CDR3: TGTGCCAGCAGTGAATATGTGGACAGGGACTATGGCTACACCTTC.

This clone was observed a handful of times. V usage is TRBV27 and J usage is TRBJ1-2, with 10 bases fitting TRBD1. After removal of 2 bases from V and 7 bases from J, the junction contained 7 bases not matched to a gene. Germline values: CDR1 MNHEY, CDR2 SMNVEV (reference sequence). The CDR3 sequence is 15 residues long. CDR3 sequence: CASSLRSDRGGGYTF. CDR3 in DNA: TGTGCCAGCAGTTTACGTTCGGACAGGGGGGGTGGCTACACCTTC.

The J gene is TRBJ1-4, the V gene TRBV18; D ambiguous. The germline CDR1 and CDR2 sequences are KGHSH and LQKENI. This CDR3 is 17 amino acids long. V lost 2 bases, J lost 0 bases, and 13 bases lay in between. The CDR3 protein is CASSPFRPGATNEKLFF. DNA for the CDR3: TGTGCCAGCTCACCATTCCGGCCAGGCGCAACTAATGAAAAACTGTTTTTT.

This sequence joins TRBV29-1 and TRBJ1-2; D ambiguous. Trimming pared 0 bases from V and 7 bases from J, leaving 18 bases between. Looked up from germline, CDR1 is SQVTM and CDR2 is ANQGSEA. CDR3 size: 15 residues. The CDR3, as DNA: TGCAGCGTTGAAGAGGGTATGTCCTCTCGAGGTGGCTACACCTTC. Translating gives CSVEEGMSSRGGYTF.

This clone was found a few times. The gene calls are TRBV7-2 and TRBJ2-3; D uncertain. This CDR3 contains 13 residues. V was shortened by 5 bases and J by 3 bases, with 9 bases between the two germline ends. Germline V gives CDR1 SGHTA, CDR2 FQGNSA. Written as DNA, the CDR3 is TGTGCCAGCAGCGCCCTGCGGACAGATACGCAGTATTTT. Encoded protein: CASSALRTDTQYF.

The rearrangement joins TRBV7-2 to TRBJ2-7; 9 positions match TRBD1. V lost 1 base to trimming and J lost 1 base; unmatched junction nucleotides: 8. Per the germline V gene, CDR1 is SGHTA and CDR2 is FQGNSA. This CDR3 spans 17 amino acids. DNA for the CDR3: TGTGCCAGCAGCTTAGGCGGACAGGGGTTTAGGTCCTACGAGCAGTACTTC. Translated: CASSLGGQGFRSYEQYF.

Only a few counts were recorded for this clone. V gene TRBV29-1 combines with J gene TRBJ1-1; 7 bases are a match to TRBD1. Trimming removed 4 bases from V and 0 bases from J; junction bases left unmatched: 11. The CDR3 has 16 amino acids. Germline V CDR1 and CDR2: SQVTM, ANQGSEA. In DNA, the CDR3 is TGCAGCGTTGCCATTAGACAGGGAAGTATGAACACTGAAGCTTTCTTT. It codes for CSVAIRQGSMNTEAFF.

The chain couples TRBV2 to TRBJ2-3, with TRBD1 matching 9 bases. Trimming cost V 6 bases and J 2 bases; bases outside gene matches: 3. CDR1 is SNHLY, CDR2 FYNNEI, per germline. The CDR3 contains 14 residues. The CDR3 sequence: CASRGQGPTDTQYF. CDR3 nucleotides: TGTGCCAGCAGGGGACAGGGTCCCACAGATACGCAGTATTTT.

This clone was seen a few times. The chain joins TRBV5-1 to TRBJ2-7; 7 bases are a match to TRBD1. Germline assignment: CDR1 SGHRS and CDR2 YFSETQ. The V segment lost 4 bases and the J segment 3 bases; nucleotides outside the gene matches: 7. The CDR3 is 14 amino acids. The DNA for the CDR3 is TGCGCCAGCAGCAGGGACAGTGCCAACTACGAGCAGTACTTC. Its protein product is CASSRDSANYEQYF.

This clone was counted between two and nine times. The V call is TRBV19, the J call TRBJ1-1; D remains unclear. Trimming cost V 3 bases and J 1 base, with 12 bases left between them. Germline V CDR1 and CDR2: LNHDA, SQIVND (reference sequence). This CDR3 region has 15 residues. The CDR3 nucleotides are TGTGCCAGTAGTATTTCCCTGACCGCGAACACTGAAGCTTTCTTT. This gives the protein CASSISLTANTEAFF.